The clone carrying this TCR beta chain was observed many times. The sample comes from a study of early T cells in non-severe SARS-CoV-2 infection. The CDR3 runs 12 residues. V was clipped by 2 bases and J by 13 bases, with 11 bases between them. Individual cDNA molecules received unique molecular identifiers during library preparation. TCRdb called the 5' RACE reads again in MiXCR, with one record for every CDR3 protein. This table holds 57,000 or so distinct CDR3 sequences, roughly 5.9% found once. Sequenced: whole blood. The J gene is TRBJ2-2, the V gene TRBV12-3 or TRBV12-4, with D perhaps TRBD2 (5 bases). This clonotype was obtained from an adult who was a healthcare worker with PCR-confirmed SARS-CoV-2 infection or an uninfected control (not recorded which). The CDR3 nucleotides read TGTGCCAGCAGTTTATCCGGGGTCGGGCTGTTTTTT. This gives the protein CASSLSGVGLFF.